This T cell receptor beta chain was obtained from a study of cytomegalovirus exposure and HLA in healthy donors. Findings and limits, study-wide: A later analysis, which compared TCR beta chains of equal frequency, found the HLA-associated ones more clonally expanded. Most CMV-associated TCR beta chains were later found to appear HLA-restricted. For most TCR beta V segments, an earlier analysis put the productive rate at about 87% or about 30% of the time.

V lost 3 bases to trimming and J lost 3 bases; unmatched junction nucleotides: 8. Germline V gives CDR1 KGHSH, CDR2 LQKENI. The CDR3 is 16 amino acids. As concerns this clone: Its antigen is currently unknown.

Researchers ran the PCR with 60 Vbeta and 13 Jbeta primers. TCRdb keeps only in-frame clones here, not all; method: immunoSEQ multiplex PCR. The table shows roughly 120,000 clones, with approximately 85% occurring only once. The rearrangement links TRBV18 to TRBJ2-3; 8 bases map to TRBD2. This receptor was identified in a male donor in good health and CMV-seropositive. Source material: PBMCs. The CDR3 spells CASSPPGLVATDTQYF. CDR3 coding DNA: TGTGCCAGCTCACCTCCGGGACTAGTTGCGACAGATACGCAGTATTTT.